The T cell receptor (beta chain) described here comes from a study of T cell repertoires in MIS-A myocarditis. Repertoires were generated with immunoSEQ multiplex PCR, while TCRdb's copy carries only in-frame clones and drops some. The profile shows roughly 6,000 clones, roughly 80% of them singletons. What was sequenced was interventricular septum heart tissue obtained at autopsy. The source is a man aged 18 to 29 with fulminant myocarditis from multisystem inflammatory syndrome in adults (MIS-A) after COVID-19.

CDR3 protein: CATSKLAGGPGDEQFF. Here the CDR3 DNA reads TGTGCCACCAGTAAACTAGCGGGGGGGCCCGGTGATGAGCAGTTCTTC. The V call is TRBV24-1, the J call TRBJ2-1; 13 nucleotides match TRBD2. V lost 6 bases, J lost 8 bases, and 9 bases stayed unmatched. The CDR3 runs 16 residues. Germline loops: CDR1 KGHDR, CDR2 SFDVKD.